A selection of T cell receptor beta chains follows, all from one sample in a study of tumor-infiltrating lymphocytes in localized non-small cell lung cancer. The protocol was immunoSEQ multiplex PCR, while the TCRdb copy is restricted to in-frame clones and leaves out a portion. The sample holds approximately 17,000 clones; around 80% are singletons and the top ten take around 6.4%. What was sequenced was lung tumor tissue. The origin of the receptors is a human donor with non-small cell lung cancer. Both conserved end residues are part of each CDR3. The D gene is left open where the match is weak. Part of the rows lack a size; the others show once, few, many or a class for expanded clones.

TRBV13,NA,NA,TRBJ2-1,CASSLDGYYNEQFF,TGTGCCAGCAGCTTAGACGGGTACTACAATGAGCAGTTCTTC
TRBV29-1,TRBD1,NA,TRBJ1-2,CSVDRGLRGYTF,TGCAGCGTCGATAGGGGGCTGAGGGGCTACACCTTC
TRBV10-3,TRBD1,once,TRBJ1-2,CAIGQGANYGYTF,TGTGCCATTGGACAGGGGGCTAACTATGGCTACACCTTC
TRBV30,NA,NA,TRBJ2-1,CAWRQGYYNEQFF,TGTGCCTGGAGGCAGGGGTACTACAATGAGCAGTTCTTC
TRBV12-5,NA,NA,TRBJ1-1,CASGLPPTHTEAFF,TGTGCTAGTGGTTTACCCCCCACGCACACTGAAGCTTTCTTT
TRBV28,NA,NA,TRBJ2-2,CASRPPKQGSGELFF,TGTGCCAGCAGGCCCCCCAAACAGGGATCCGGGGAGCTGTTTTTT
TRBV30,NA,NA,TRBJ1-1,CAWSPGMNTEAFF,TGTGCCTGGAGCCCCGGGATGAACACTGAAGCTTTCTTT
TRBV6-5,TRBD1,NA,TRBJ1-2,CASSSATGRNYGYTF,TGTGCCAGCAGTTCCGCGACAGGGAGAAACTATGGCTACACCTTC
TRBV9,TRBD2,once,TRBJ2-1,CASSALAGGRIDNEQFF,TGTGCCAGCAGTGCACTAGCGGGAGGCCGGATTGACAATGAGCAGTTCTTC
TRBV4-3,NA,NA,TRBJ2-2,CASSQYTGNTGELFF,TGCGCCAGCAGCCAATATACAGGGAACACCGGGGAGCTGTTTTTT
TRBV2,NA,NA,TRBJ2-5,CASKEGEEETQYF,TGTGCCAGCAAGGAGGGAGAGGAGGAGACCCAGTACTTC
TRBV6-1,NA,NA,TRBJ2-2,CASSEWDSSTGELFF,TGTGCCAGCAGTGAATGGGACTCAAGCACCGGGGAGCTGTTTTTT
TRBV5-6,TRBD1,NA,TRBJ1-2,CASSSIAGTGFGYTF,TGTGCCAGCAGCTCAATAGCCGGGACAGGCTTTGGCTACACCTTC
TRBV6-1,TRBD1,NA,TRBJ1-1,CASSGTGLWGEAFF,TGTGCCAGCAGTGGGACAGGGCTTTGGGGTGAAGCTTTCTTT
TRBV7-6,TRBD2,NA,TRBJ2-1,CASSGHPGLAGESSYNEQFF,TGTGCCAGCAGTGGTCATCCGGGACTAGCGGGAGAGAGCTCCTACAATGAGCAGTTCTTC
TRBV27,NA,NA,TRBJ1-2,CASSLRRGSRGYTF,TGTGCCAGCAGTTTAAGGAGGGGCTCGAGGGGCTACACCTTC
TRBV5-1,TRBD1,NA,TRBJ2-2,CASSVRTGYTGELFF,TGCGCCAGCAGCGTAAGGACAGGGTACACCGGGGAGCTGTTTTTT
TRBV5-1,NA,NA,TRBJ2-3,CASSTTDTSPDTQYF,TGCGCCAGCAGCACCACAGACACTAGCCCAGATACGCAGTATTTT
TRBV20-1,NA,NA,TRBJ2-7,CSAGPMGEQYF,TGCAGTGCTGGACCTATGGGCGAGCAGTACTTC
TRBV7-2,TRBD2,NA,TRBJ2-3,CASSETSGRTDTQYF,TGTGCCAGCAGCGAGACTAGCGGGAGAACAGATACGCAGTATTTT
TRBV30,NA,NA,TRBJ1-2,CAWAPGPNYGYTF,TGTGCCTGGGCGCCAGGGCCCAACTATGGCTACACCTTC
TRBV6-5,NA,NA,TRBJ1-2,CASRDPETGYGYTF,TGTGCCAGCAGGGATCCCGAGACAGGCTATGGCTACACCTTC
TRBV30,NA,NA,TRBJ1-3,CAWRGRASSGNTIYF,TGTGCCTGGAGGGGGCGAGCGAGCTCTGGAAACACCATATATTTT
TRBV9,NA,NA,TRBJ1-1,CASSVGLTENTEAFF,TGTGCCAGCAGCGTGGGTTTGACAGAAAACACTGAAGCTTTCTTT
TRBV7-2,TRBD1,NA,TRBJ2-1,CASSLRDSSYNEQFF,TGTGCCAGCAGCTTAAGGGACAGCTCCTACAATGAGCAGTTCTTC
TRBV4-3,TRBD1,once,TRBJ1-1,CASSPARGRITEAFF,TGCGCCAGCAGCCCAGCCAGGGGGCGGATCACTGAAGCTTTCTTT
TRBV7-2,NA,NA,TRBJ1-3,CASSTQDSYSGNTIYF,TGTGCCAGCAGCACCCAGGACAGTTACTCTGGAAACACCATATATTTT
TRBV29-1,TRBD1,NA,TRBJ2-2,CSVGTGGTGELFF,TGCAGCGTTGGCACAGGGGGAACCGGGGAGCTGTTTTTT